A selection of T cell receptor beta chains follows, all from one sample in a study of cytomegalovirus exposure and HLA in healthy donors. Clones were sequenced by immunoSEQ multiplex PCR, and TCRdb holds only the in-frame ones, with some missing. The sample holds 150,000 to 200,000 clones, roughly 85% seen once. The source material was PBMCs. These receptors all stem from a woman aged 25 to 45 in good health and CMV-seronegative. Each CDR3 is given with its conserved first and last residue. D genes are given only for firm matches. For some rows the clone size is stated as once, few or many, or as a class when expanded; others skip it.

D gene	clone size	J gene	V gene	CDR3 protein
TRBD2	.	TRBJ2-1	TRBV19	CASSIGWGGEQFF
.	.	TRBJ2-1	TRBV21-1	CASSPGQGNPQFF
.	.	TRBJ2-7	TRBV5-1	CASSLAGAGSYEQYF
TRBD1	.	TRBJ2-7	TRBV19	CASRRDRSTYEQYF
.	.	TRBJ2-2	TRBV5-6	CASSLAWQGEELFF
.	.	TRBJ1-1	TRBV7-9	CASSLPGGGAFF
.	few	TRBJ1-2	TRBV2	CAIYTGQIYGYTF
.	.	TRBJ2-7	TRBV19	CASSIVSSGGGYEQYF
.	.	TRBJ1-4	TRBV5-1	CASSLKGSGEKLFF
TRBD2	.	TRBJ2-7	TRBV19	CASSIGTSGGTSGGAYEQYF
.	.	TRBJ2-5	TRBV10-1	CASSRAAGQETQYF
TRBD2	.	TRBJ2-1	TRBV5-1	CASSLGLAGGFSYNEQFF
TRBD1	.	TRBJ1-1	TRBV5-1	CASSWSSDRGPAAGNTEAFF
TRBD1	few	TRBJ1-1	TRBV4-2	CASRAATGGAEAFF
.	.	TRBJ2-1	TRBV4-1	CASSQVVLAIYEQFF
TRBD2	.	TRBJ2-1	TRBV30	CAWRPAGGVNEQFF
.	.	TRBJ2-7	TRBV11-2	CASSRGAGEQYF
.	once	TRBJ2-6	TRBV30	CAWSVLGTNSGANVLTF
TRBD2	.	TRBJ2-7	TRBV4-1	CASSRNDYSGRANEQYF
TRBD1	.	TRBJ1-5	TRBV19	CASSTTQGARPQHF
TRBD1	.	TRBJ1-1	TRBV5-4	CASSVGGRGLETEAFF
TRBD1	.	TRBJ2-3	TRBV11-2	CASRGNGTASTDTQYF
.	few	TRBJ2-3	TRBV5-8	CASPPTPTQLVATDTQYF
TRBD1	few	TRBJ1-1	TRBV5-1	CASSYRGNTEAFF
TRBD1	.	TRBJ2-1	TRBV7-2	CASSADRGRYNEQFF
.	.	TRBJ1-4	TRBV5-1	CASSSGGAATNEKLFF
.	.	TRBJ2-5	TRBV5-1	CASSVGGRRNSETQYF
.	.	TRBJ2-2	TRBV6-5	CVSSSGGRINTGELFF
.	.	TRBJ2-7	TRBV5-4	CASSLSAGEDEQYF
TRBD1	once	TRBJ1-5	TRBV2	CASSKDRVEGQPQHF
.	.	TRBJ1-2	TRBV6-1	CASSEDGGARGGYTF
TRBD2	.	TRBJ2-3	TRBV28	CASSNERERTDTQYF
.	.	TRBJ2-6	TRBV9	CASSPGGKLTGANSGANVLTF
.	few	TRBJ1-1	TRBV10-3	CAISESTVNTEAFF
.	.	TRBJ2-5	TRBV18	CASSPEETQYF
.	few	TRBJ2-7	TRBV2	CASSEALTGRDEQYF
TRBD1	.	TRBJ1-2	TRBV28	CASNSKGSGGAFPHYGYTF
TRBD2	once	TRBJ2-1	TRBV28	CASSLSGSSYNEQFF
.	.	TRBJ1-5	TRBV29-1	CSVRRPGQPQHF
TRBD2	.	TRBJ2-7	TRBV9	CASSVEGGASFAGQYF
TRBD2	.	TRBJ2-5	TRBV9	CASSVGRLAVYQETQYF
TRBD1	.	TRBJ1-2	TRBV5-5	CASSLNLDRYYGYTF
TRBD2	.	TRBJ2-7	TRBV19	CASSRTGTSGTYEQYF
TRBD2	.	TRBJ2-7	TRBV18	CASSPLIGGGNTYEQYF
TRBD2	once	TRBJ2-5	TRBV15	CATSRAAGEETQYF
.	.	TRBJ1-1	TRBV6-5	CASSYGQPKEAFF
TRBD2	.	TRBJ2-1	TRBV7-7	CASSLGGRDSSSYNEQFF
.	.	TRBJ2-1	TRBV2	CASNGIYNERQFF
TRBD2	.	TRBJ2-3	TRBV19	CASSLGLAKDTQYF
TRBD2	.	TRBJ2-7	TRBV6-6	CASSYGGGVAGDQYF